This passage covers 7 T cell receptor beta chains from one sample sequenced in a study of blood T cell repertoires in COVID-19. Sequencing was performed with immunoSEQ multiplex PCR; in TCRdb, only in-frame clones are kept and a portion is missing. Counted here are 210,000 or so clones, about four fifths occurring once; the ten biggest clones make up approximately 8.1%. The sample consisted of peripheral blood. The receptors shown here come from a woman between 45 and 65 years old with active or convalescent COVID-19.

This chain links TRBV5-4 with TRBJ2-3; 9 bases map to TRBD1. V was clipped by 6 bases and J by 3 bases; unmatched bases: 8. The CDR3 covers 15 residues. Germline V gene data show CDR1 as SGHNT and CDR2 as YYREEE (reference sequence). The CDR3 nucleotides read TGTGCCAGCAACCCTCGGGACAGGGAAACAGATACGCAGTATTTT. As protein: CASNPRDRETDTQYF.

The V and J genes are TRBV3-1 (or the pseudogene TRBV3-2) and TRBJ1-3; D remains unclear. Trimming stripped 8 bases from V and 0 bases from J, with 17 bases between. In germline, CDR1 is LGHDT, CDR2 YNNKEL (reference sequence). This CDR3 region has 16 residues. CDR3 loop: CASSHYLLSSGNTIYF. The CDR3 bases are TGTGCCAGCTCCCACTATCTACTAAGCTCTGGAAACACCATATATTTT.

The chain has TRBV2 and TRBJ1-4, with 7 bases lining up with TRBD1. V gave up 7 bases and J gave up 7 bases; unmatched junction bases: 12. The CDR3 is 15 residues long. Germline CDR1 and CDR2: SNHLY and FYNNEI. CDR3 sequence: CASTGVAGGSEKLFF. The CDR3, as DNA: TGTGCCAGCACCGGGGTGGCAGGGGGAAGTGAAAAACTGTTTTTT. Together with reference TRBV2 and TRBJ1-4, the CDR3 gives the full variable domain: EPEVTQTPSHQVTQMGQEVILRCVPISNHLYFYWYRQILGQKVEFLVSFYNNEISEKSEIFDDQFSVERPDGSNFTLKIRSTKLEDSAMYFCASTGVAGGSEKLFFGSGTQLSVL.

The gene calls are TRBV19 and TRBJ2-1, with 7 bases matching TRBD2. Germline V gene sequence: CDR1 LNHDA, CDR2 SQIVND (reference sequence). The ends lost 0 bases at V and 8 bases at J; junction bases unmatched: 13. This CDR3 contains 17 residues. The CDR3 reads CASSIDKVTREKYEQFF. The CDR3 nucleotides are TGTGCCAGTAGTATAGATAAAGTAACGCGGGAGAAGTATGAGCAGTTCTTC.

By frequency in the sample, this clone is medium-sized. The chain uses TRBV27 and TRBJ2-4; TRBD2 might be the D (6 bases). V was clipped by 0 bases and J by 6 bases, with 15 bases between them. CDR3 length: 16 amino acids. The germline V gene encodes CDR1 MNHEY and CDR2 SMNVEV (reference sequence). The CDR3 bases are TGTGCCAGCAGTTTATCTTTTTTTTTGGGGGGAAACATTCAGTACTTC. This sequence encodes CASSLSFFLGGNIQYF.

On this clone: Within the sample, other DNA sequences also encode this same CDR3. This chain connects TRBV18 to TRBJ2-5; TRBD2 is a possible D gene (5 bases). This CDR3 has 14 amino acids. Germline CDR1 reads KGHSH; CDR2 reads LQKENI. The V end lost 3 bases, the J end lost 5 bases, and 13 bases lay between the germline ends. CDR3 sequence (DNA): TGTGCCAGCTCACCGCTAGCCTCGGGGGAGACCCAGTACTTC. The encoded protein is CASSPLASGETQYF.

The chain carries TRBV7-9 and TRBJ2-3; D ambiguous. The V end was cut by 3 bases, the J end by 8 bases, with 9 bases between. Germline values: CDR1 SEHNR, CDR2 FQNEAQ (reference sequence). The CDR3 contains 12 residues. This CDR3 is CASSFNEVTQYF. The CDR3 nucleotides are TGTGCCAGCAGCTTTAACGAGGTTACGCAGTATTTT.